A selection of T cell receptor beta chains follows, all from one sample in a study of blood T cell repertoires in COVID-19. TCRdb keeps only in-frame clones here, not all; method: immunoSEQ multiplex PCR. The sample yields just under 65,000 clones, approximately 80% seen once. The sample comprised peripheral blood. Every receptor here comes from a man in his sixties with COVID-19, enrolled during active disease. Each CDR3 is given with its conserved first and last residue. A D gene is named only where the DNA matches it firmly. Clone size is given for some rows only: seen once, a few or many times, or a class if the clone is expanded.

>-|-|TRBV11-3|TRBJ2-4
TGTGCCAGCAGCTTAGGGTCAGGCATTGAGATTCAGTACTTC
CASSLGSGIEIQYF
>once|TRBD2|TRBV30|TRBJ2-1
TGTGCCTGGGATCCCGGGACTAGCGTCAATGAGCAGTTCTTC
CAWDPGTSVNEQFF
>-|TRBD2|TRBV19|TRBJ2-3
TGTGCCAGTAGTATCCCTGGCAGCGGGGGGCCCGATCGTGATACGCAGTATTTT
CASSIPGSGGPDRDTQYF
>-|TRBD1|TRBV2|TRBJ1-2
TGTGCCAGCAGGCGGGGGACAGGGGGGTATGGCTACACCTTC
CASRRGTGGYGYTF
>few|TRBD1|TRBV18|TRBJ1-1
TGTGCCAGCGGAGGGACAGGGTGGACCACTGAAGCTTTCTTT
CASGGTGWTTEAFF
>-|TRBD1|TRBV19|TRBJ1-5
TGTGCCAGTAATAACCGGGACAGGGATGATCAGCCCCAGCATTTT
CASNNRDRDDQPQHF
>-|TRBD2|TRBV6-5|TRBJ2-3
TGTGCCACCGTGGAATCGGGACTACGCACAGATACGCAGTATTTT
CATVESGLRTDTQYF
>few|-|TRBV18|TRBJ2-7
TGTGCCAGCTCACCACCGGGACACTCCTACGAGCAGTACTTC
CASSPPGHSYEQYF
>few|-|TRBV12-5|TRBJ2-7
TGTGCTAGTGGCTATGACAGTTACGAGCAGTACTTC
CASGYDSYEQYF
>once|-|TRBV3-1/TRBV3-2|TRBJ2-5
TGTGCCAGCAGCCGGAGCGGTGAAGAGACCCAGTACTTC
CASSRSGEETQYF
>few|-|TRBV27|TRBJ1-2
TGTGCCAGCAGTCACGGGGGTCGTGGCTACACCTTC
CASSHGGRGYTF